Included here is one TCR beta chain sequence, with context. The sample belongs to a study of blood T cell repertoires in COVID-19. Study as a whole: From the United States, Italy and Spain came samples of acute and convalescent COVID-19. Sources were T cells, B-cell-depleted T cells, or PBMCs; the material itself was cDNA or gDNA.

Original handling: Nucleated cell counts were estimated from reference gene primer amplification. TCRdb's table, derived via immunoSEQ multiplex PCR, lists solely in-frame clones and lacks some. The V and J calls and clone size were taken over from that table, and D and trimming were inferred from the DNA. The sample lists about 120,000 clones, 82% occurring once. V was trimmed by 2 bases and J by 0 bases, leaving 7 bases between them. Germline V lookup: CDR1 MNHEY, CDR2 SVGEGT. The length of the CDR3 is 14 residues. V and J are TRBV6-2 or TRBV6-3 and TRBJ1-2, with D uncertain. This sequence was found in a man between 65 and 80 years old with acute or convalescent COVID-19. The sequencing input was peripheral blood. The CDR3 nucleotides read TGTGCCAGCAGTTACGTTCAGACTAACTATGGCTACACCTTC. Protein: CASSYVQTNYGYTF.